This T cell receptor (beta chain) was profiled in a study of cytomegalovirus exposure and HLA in healthy donors. This clone has a handful of counts. A multiplex PCR was run with 60 Vbeta primers and 13 Jbeta primers. Sequencing was performed with immunoSEQ multiplex PCR; in TCRdb, only in-frame clones are kept and a portion is missing. The table shows roughly 140,000 clones, with around 75% occurring only once. The V gene's germline CDR1 is SGHTA and CDR2 FQGNSA. V dropped 0 bases and J dropped 10 bases, with 4 bases sitting between them. The CDR3 has 12 amino acids. The TCR comes from a human donor in good health. Sequencing was done on a sample of PBMCs. The rearrangement joins TRBV7-2 to TRBJ1-6, with no clear D. Written as DNA, the CDR3 is TGTGCCAGCAGCTTAGCGCGATCACCCCTCCACTTT. Amino acids: CASSLARSPLHF.